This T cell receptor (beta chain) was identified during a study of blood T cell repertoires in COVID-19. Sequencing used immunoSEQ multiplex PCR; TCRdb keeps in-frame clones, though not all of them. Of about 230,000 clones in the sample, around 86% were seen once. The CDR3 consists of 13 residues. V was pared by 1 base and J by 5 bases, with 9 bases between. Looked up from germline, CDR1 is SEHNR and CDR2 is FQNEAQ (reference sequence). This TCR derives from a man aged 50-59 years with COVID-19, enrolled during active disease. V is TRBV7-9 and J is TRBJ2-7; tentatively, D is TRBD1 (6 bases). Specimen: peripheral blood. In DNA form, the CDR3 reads TGTGCCAGCAGCTTAGGGACAGTTCACGAGCAGTACTTC. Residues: CASSLGTVHEQYF.